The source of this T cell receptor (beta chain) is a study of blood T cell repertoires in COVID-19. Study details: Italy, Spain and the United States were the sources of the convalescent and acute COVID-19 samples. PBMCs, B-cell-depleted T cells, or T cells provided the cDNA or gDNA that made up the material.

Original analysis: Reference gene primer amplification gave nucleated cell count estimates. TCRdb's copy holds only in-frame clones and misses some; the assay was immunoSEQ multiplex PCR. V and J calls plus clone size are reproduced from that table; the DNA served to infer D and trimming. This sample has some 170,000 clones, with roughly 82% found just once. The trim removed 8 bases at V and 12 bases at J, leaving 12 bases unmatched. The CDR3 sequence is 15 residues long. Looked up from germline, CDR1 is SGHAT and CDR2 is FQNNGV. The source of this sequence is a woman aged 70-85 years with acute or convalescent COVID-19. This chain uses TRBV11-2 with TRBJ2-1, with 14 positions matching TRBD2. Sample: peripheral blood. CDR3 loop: CASSGLAGATSWQFF. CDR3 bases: TGTGCCAGCTCGGGACTAGCGGGGGCCACCTCTTGGCAGTTCTTC.